This T cell receptor beta chain was captured in a study of cytomegalovirus exposure and HLA in healthy donors. Study details: Out of 150 million to 200 million T cells, an earlier analysis found over 100 million unique TCR beta sequences in total. Whole-study findings and limits: Reportedly, cytomegalovirus status was diagnosed with high sensitivity and specificity.

The study ran its PCR with 60 Vbeta and 13 Jbeta primers. Data came from immunoSEQ multiplex PCR; TCRdb stores just in-frame clones and leaves some out. The sample carries 150,000 or so clones, around three quarters recorded once. Comments on this clone: Its antigen is as yet unknown.

This TCR was recovered from a woman in her thirties or forties in good health and CMV-seropositive. The sample was PBMCs.

The CDR3 bases are TGTGCCAGCAGTCGTGGGACAGGGTATGGCCAGCCCCAGCATTTT. Its protein is CASSRGTGYGQPQHF. This chain connects TRBV6-1 to TRBJ1-5, with 9 bases aligning to TRBD1. Trimming at V came to 5 bases and at J to 7 bases, leaving 9 bases not matched to a gene. Per the germline V gene, CDR1 is MNHNS and CDR2 is SASEGT. The CDR3 is made up of 15 amino acids.